The 23 T cell receptor beta chains reported below all come from one sample, sequenced in a study of glioma-infiltrating T cells. The iRepertoire nested amplicon-rescue multiplex PCR amplified TCR alpha and beta CDR3s from RNA. TCRdb fed the multiplex PCR reads into MiXCR, producing one record per CDR3 protein. The repertoire holds under 200,000 distinct CDR3 sequences, with more than 30% as singletons. The sample taken for sequencing was glioma tissue, nonneoplastic brain tissue, or PBMCs (not recorded which). The receptors were sampled from a human donor with low-grade glioma or glioblastoma, undergoing nonglioma brain surgery, or in good health (not recorded which).

This clonotype has at least ten counts. The CDR3 bases are TGTGCCAGCAGCATACAGGGTGGTCAGCCCCAGCATTTT. Encoded protein: CASSIQGGQPQHF. The chain carries TRBV7-3 and TRBJ1-5, with a possible D match to TRBD1 (6 bases). The germline gives CDR1 SGHTA, CDR2 FQGTGA. Trimming took 5 bases from V and 6 from J, leaving 11 bases between them. This CDR3 region has 13 residues.

Written as DNA, the CDR3 is TGCAGCGTTGAATCGGGGCTCGAGCAGTACTTC. Protein sequence: CSVESGLEQYF. The gene calls are TRBV29-1 and TRBJ2-7, with D perhaps being TRBD1 or TRBD2 (5 bases each). V lost 2 bases and J lost 6, with 8 bases in between. The CDR3 sequence is 11 residues long. From germline, CDR1 is SQVTM and CDR2 ANQGSEA.

This clonotype showed up many times. V usage is TRBV11-2 and J usage is TRBJ2-1; no firm D call. The CDR3 sequence is 15 residues long. V lost 5 bases and J 5 bases, leaving 16 bases between the germline ends. Per germline, CDR1 SGHAT and CDR2 FQNNGV. The CDR3 nucleotides read TGTGCCAGCAGCCCCCCCGGCCTGGGGAACAATGAGCAGTTCTTC. Translation: CASSPPGLGNNEQFF.

This clonotype was recorded at least ten times. This chain links TRBV9 with TRBJ2-1; 7 nucleotides agree with TRBD2. V trimming: 0 bases; J trimming: 1 base; junction bases outside the gene matches: 4. Per germline, CDR1 SGDLS and CDR2 YYNGEE. The CDR3 contains 16 residues. CDR3 sequence: CASSVGGSMSYNEQFF. For the CDR3, the DNA is TGTGCCAGCAGCGTAGGCGGGAGTATGTCCTACAATGAGCAGTTCTTC. Together with reference TRBV9 and TRBJ2-1, the CDR3 gives the full variable domain: DSGVTQTPKHLITATGQRVTLRCSPRSGDLSVYWYQQSLDQGLQFLIQYYNGEERAKGNILERFSAQQFPDLHSELNLSSLELGDSALYFCASSVGGSMSYNEQFFGPGTRLTVL.

J is TRBJ2-1 and V is TRBV19; 10 positions agree with TRBD1. CDR1 is LNHDA, CDR2 SQIVND, per germline (reference sequence). This CDR3 is 15 amino acids long. Unmatched junction bases numbered 5, after V lost 6 bases and J lost 3 bases. For the CDR3, the DNA is TGTGCCAGTAGCAAAGGACAGGGGGACTACAATGAGCAGTTCTTC. It is translated as CASSKGQGDYNEQFF.

The chain recombines TRBV5-1 with TRBJ2-5; TRBD1 agrees at 10 bases. J gave up 1 base and V 5 bases, and 8 bases lay outside the gene matches. The CDR3 length is 16 residues. Germline CDR1 reads SGHRS; CDR2 reads YFSETQ. CDR3 coding DNA: TGCGCCAGCAGTTCGACAGGGGGCAGAATCCAAGAGACCCAGTACTTC. It codes for CASSSTGGRIQETQYF.

At least ten counts were recorded for this clonotype. The chain's CDR3 is CATSDRTGGSYNEQFF. DNA for the CDR3: TGTGCCACCAGTGACCGTACGGGAGGTTCCTACAATGAGCAGTTCTTC. The rearrangement links TRBV24-1 to TRBJ2-1; 7 bases agree with TRBD2. From germline, CDR1 is KGHDR and CDR2 SFDVKD. The ends lost 4 bases at V and 1 base at J; junction bases unmatched: 6. The CDR3 is made up of 16 amino acids.

About this clonotype: A much larger clonotype is one base distant, so this may be a read error. V usage is TRBV6-5 and J usage is TRBJ1-1; D is uncertain. V lost 4 bases and J lost 3, with 15 bases in between. CDR1 MNHEY and CDR2 SVGAGI come from the germline V gene. The CDR3 sequence is 15 residues long. The DNA of the CDR3 is TGTGCCAGCAGTTTATGGGTATCGGGAGACACTGAAGCTTTCTTT. It is translated as CASSLWVSGDTEAFF.

The chain joins TRBV5-5 to TRBJ1-1, with D maybe TRBD1 (5 bases). Deletions cut 0 bases from V and 7 bases from J, with 10 bases between. The germline CDR1 and CDR2 sequences are SGHKS and YYEKEE (reference sequence). The CDR3 is made up of 13 amino acids. CDR3 in amino acids: CASSLGTGNEAFF. For the CDR3, the DNA is TGTGCCAGCAGCTTGGGTACAGGCAATGAAGCTTTCTTT.

This clonotype has at least ten counts. The chain recombines TRBV3-1 with TRBJ2-3; D not resolved. Germline CDR1 and CDR2: LGHDT and YNNKEL (reference sequence). This CDR3 has 18 amino acids. The germline V and J ends were trimmed by 4 bases and 0 bases, with 20 bases remaining between them. The CDR3, as DNA: TGTGCCAGCAGCCCGTTGATCTCTCGCGCGGCCAGCACAGATACGCAGTATTTT. This codes for CASSPLISRAASTDTQYF.

This clonotype occurred a few times. V is TRBV12-3 or TRBV12-4 and J is TRBJ2-7; TRBD2 might be the D (5 bases). Trimming removed 6 bases at V and 2 bases at J, with 20 bases between. The CDR3 length is 16 residues. CDR3 DNA sequence: TGTGCCAGCAGCCCCCTAACCTCGGGAACCGCCTACGAGCAGTACTTC. This encodes CASSPLTSGTAYEQYF.

This clonotype was observed a few times. The rearrangement uses TRBV2 and TRBJ1-2; D not resolved. Trimming removed 7 bases from V and 4 bases from J, with 16 bases in between. The CDR3 contains 14 residues. Germline-derived CDR1 and CDR2 are SNHLY and FYNNEI. The CDR3 coding sequence is TGTGCCAGCAAACAAGAACCAGGAAGCTATGGCTACACCTTC. Translation gives CASKQEPGSYGYTF.

This clonotype was recorded at least ten times. The rearrangement joins TRBV19 to TRBJ2-1, with D perhaps matching TRBD2 (6 bases). Between the trimmed V and J ends, which lost 6 bases and 6 bases, there was a span of 15 bases. From germline, CDR1 is LNHDA and CDR2 SQIVND (reference sequence). The CDR3 loop spans 14 amino acids. Here the CDR3 reads CASRSPGLSNEQFF. In nucleotides, the CDR3 is TGTGCCAGTAGATCACCGGGACTCAGCAATGAGCAGTTCTTC.

This clonotype was found many times. V usage is TRBV2 and J usage is TRBJ2-3; D is unresolved. This CDR3 contains 11 residues. Germline CDR1 is SNHLY and CDR2 is FYNNEI. V lost 0 bases and J 11 bases, leaving 6 bases between the germline ends. The CDR3 spells CASSEAPKQYF. The DNA of the CDR3 is TGTGCCAGCAGTGAAGCGCCCAAGCAGTATTTT.

On this clonotype: A read error may explain this, as a much larger clone is one base away. The V call is TRBV29-1, the J call TRBJ1-2; the D is unclear. Germline-derived CDR1 and CDR2 are SQVTM and ANQGSEA. This CDR3 region has 11 residues. V dropped 0 bases and J dropped 8 bases, with 7 bases sitting between them. The CDR3, as DNA: TGCAGCGTTGAAGAGGCTCAGGGCTACACCTTC. It codes for CSVEEAQGYTF.

In this sample, this clonotype turned up many times. The CDR3 DNA reads as TGTGCCAGCCCCCCCGGGTGCGGACACAATGAGCAGTTCTTC. The encoded protein is CASPPGCGHNEQFF. V gene TRBV3-1 combines with J gene TRBJ2-1; D uncertain. The CDR3 extends over 14 amino acids. V lost 8 bases and J lost 5, with 16 bases in between. CDR1 and CDR2 (germline): LGHDT, YNNKEL (reference sequence).

Points on this clonotype: This may be a read error, as it is one base from a much larger clone. The V call is TRBV6-1, the J call TRBJ2-5; D is possibly TRBD1 or TRBD2 (5 bases each). Trimming left V 4 bases short and J 3 bases short, with 12 bases between. CDR3 length equals 14 residues. CDR1 MNHNS and CDR2 SASEGT come from the germline V gene. CDR3 sequence (DNA): TGTGCCAGCAGTGGATGGGACCGAGAAGAGACCCAGTACTTC. This gives the protein CASSGWDREETQYF.

In its sample, this clonotype was seen many times. An end of the junction does not agree with germline; a read error may underlie this. The chain carries TRBV7-9 and TRBJ2-1, with unresolved D. CDR1 and CDR2 from the germline V gene are SEHNR and FQNEAQ (reference sequence). There are 12 residues in the CDR3. The chain's CDR3 is CGHRQEYNEQFF. Here the CDR3 DNA reads TGCGGCCATAGGCAGGAATACAATGAGCAGTTCTTC. Full variable domain (outside the CDR3, taken from reference TRBV7-9 and TRBJ2-1): DTGVSQNPRHKITKRGQNVTFRCDPISEHNRLYWYRQTLGQGPEFLTYFQNEAQLEKSRLLSDRFSAERPKGSFSTLEIQRTEQGDSAMYLCGHRQEYNEQFFGPGTRLTVL.

This clonotype showed up many times. V usage is TRBV7-6 and J usage is TRBJ2-1, with D possibly being TRBD2 (6 bases). V gave up 5 bases and J gave up 9 bases, with 20 bases separating them. The CDR3 has 15 residues. Per the germline V gene, CDR1 is SGHVS and CDR2 is FNYEAQ. CDR3 nucleotide sequence: TGTGCCAGCAGCCCAGACGGGGGACGCCCCATTGAGCAGTTCTTC. It is translated as CASSPDGGRPIEQFF.

V and J are TRBV5-1 and TRBJ2-5, with D perhaps TRBD2 (5 bases). Trimming took 3 bases from V and 2 from J, leaving 11 bases between them. Germline CDR1 reads SGHRS; CDR2 reads YFSETQ. This CDR3 is built from 14 residues. The CDR3: CASSYGLLQETQYF. As DNA, the CDR3 is TGCGCCAGCAGCTACGGACTTTTACAAGAGACCCAGTACTTC.

V usage is TRBV12-3 or TRBV12-4 and J usage is TRBJ2-7; TRBD2 agrees at 7 bases. V shed 7 bases, J shed 7 bases, and the junction held 16 bases outside the gene matches. This CDR3 has 15 amino acids. Here the CDR3 reads CASILGLVRGGEQYF. In DNA, the CDR3 is TGTGCCAGCATCCTAGGACTAGTCCGCGGTGGTGAGCAGTACTTC.

With respect to this clonotype: Sequence at one end of the junction differs from germline and may be a read error. The chain links TRBV28 to TRBJ1-2; 7 bases map to TRBD1. This CDR3 is built from 14 residues. Germline V lookup: CDR1 MDHEN, CDR2 SYDVKM. The CDR3 DNA sequence: TGTGCCAGCAGTTTTGAAGGGGGCTACTATGGCTGCACTTTC. As protein: CASSFEGGYYGCTF.

This clonotype was found many times. V gene TRBV28 combines with J gene TRBJ2-3; 10 bases are a match to TRBD2. Per the germline V gene, CDR1 is MDHEN and CDR2 is SYDVKM. With 5 bases clipped from V and 2 bases from J, the junction kept 10 bases outside the gene matches. The CDR3 runs 17 residues. The CDR3 spells CASSLPGLAENTDTQYF. The CDR3 DNA is TGTGCCAGCAGTCTACCCGGACTAGCGGAAAACACAGATACGCAGTATTTT.